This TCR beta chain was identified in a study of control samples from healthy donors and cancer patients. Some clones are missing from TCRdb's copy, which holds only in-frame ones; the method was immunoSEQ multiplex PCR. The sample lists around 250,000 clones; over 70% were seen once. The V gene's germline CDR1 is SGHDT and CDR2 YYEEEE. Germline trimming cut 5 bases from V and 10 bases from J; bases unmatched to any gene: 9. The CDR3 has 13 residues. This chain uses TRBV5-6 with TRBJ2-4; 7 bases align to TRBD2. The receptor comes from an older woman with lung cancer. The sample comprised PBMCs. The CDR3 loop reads CASSSLGGRIQYF. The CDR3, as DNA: TGTGCCAGCAGTTCCCTCGGGGGGAGGATTCAGTACTTC.